A selection of T cell receptor beta chains follows, all from one sample in a study of cytomegalovirus exposure and HLA in healthy donors. Sequencing was performed with immunoSEQ multiplex PCR; in TCRdb, only in-frame clones are kept and a portion is missing. The sample yields about 120,000 clones, roughly 80% seen once. The sequenced sample was PBMCs. The receptor set was obtained from a young man in good health and CMV-seronegative. Both conserved end residues are part of each CDR3. A D gene is named only where the DNA matches it firmly. The listing skips clone size in some rows; elsewhere it reads once, few, many or a size class.

abundance	d_gene	v_gene	j_gene	CDR3nt	CDR3aa
-	TRBD2	TRBV19	TRBJ2-7	TGTGCCAGTAGTATAGGAGGCGGGGGGCCTACCTACGAGCAGTACTTC	CASSIGGGGPTYEQYF
-	TRBD2	TRBV6-1	TRBJ2-4	TGTGCCAGCAGTGATGGGGGGGGAGCCAAAAACAGTCAGTACTTC	CASSDGGGAKNSQYF
-	-	TRBV2	TRBJ1-2	TGTGCCAGCAGTGAAAGACTCGGGGGTAGTAGCTATGGCTACACCTTC	CASSERLGGSSYGYTF
-	-	TRBV6-6	TRBJ1-1	TGTGCCAGCAGTAGAACGGGGAGGAACACTGAAGCTTTCTTT	CASSRTGRNTEAFF
-	TRBD1	TRBV10-3	TRBJ2-2	TGTGCCACCGCTGGGACAGGGGATTATACCGGGGAGCTGTTTTTT	CATAGTGDYTGELFF
-	TRBD1	TRBV27	TRBJ1-6	TGTGCCAGCAGTTCCAGGACAGGGTATTCACCCCTCCACTTT	CASSSRTGYSPLHF
-	TRBD1	TRBV4-1	TRBJ2-7	TGCGCCAGCAGCCACCCGGGACAGGCACGCGAGCAGTACTTC	CASSHPGQAREQYF
-	TRBD1	TRBV6-5	TRBJ1-6	TGTGCCAGCAGTTACTCTGGGACAGGTCGCTCACCCCTCCACTTT	CASSYSGTGRSPLHF
few	-	TRBV9	TRBJ2-7	TGTGCCAGCAGCGTAGGTCAGGTTGTCAGCGAGCAGTACTTC	CASSVGQVVSEQYF
-	TRBD1	TRBV7-9	TRBJ2-5	TGTTCCAGCAGCTTAGGAGTAACAGGGGTGGATGAGACCCAGTACTTC	CSSSLGVTGVDETQYF
-	TRBD1	TRBV2	TRBJ2-7	TGTGCCAGCAGTACCTTTGGGGACAGGGGGAGCGAGCAGTACTTC	CASSTFGDRGSEQYF
-	TRBD1	TRBV5-4	TRBJ1-1	TGTGCCAGTAGCTTGACAGGGGACACTGAAGCTTTCTTT	CASSLTGDTEAFF
-	-	TRBV5-1	TRBJ2-4	TGCGCCAGCAGCTTGGATCCGACGGACTTAGCCAAAAACAGTCAGTACTTC	CASSLDPTDLAKNSQYF
-	-	TRBV1	TRBJ2-1	TGCACCAGCAGCCGTACTCCCTTCATGGATGAGCAGTTCTTC	CTSSRTPFMDEQFF
-	TRBD2	TRBV9	TRBJ2-1	TGTGCCAGCAGCTCTACGAGCGGGGTGTACAATGAGCAGTTCTTC	CASSSTSGVYNEQFF
-	TRBD1	TRBV5-5	TRBJ2-7	TGTGCCATTCCGGGACAGAGCAACCAGGAGCAGTACTTC	CAIPGQSNQEQYF
-	TRBD2	TRBV5-6	TRBJ2-2	TGTGCCAGCAGCTTGCGGCGCAGCGGGGGGGACACCGGGGAGCTGTTTTTT	CASSLRRSGGDTGELFF
-	-	TRBV7-9	TRBJ2-3	TGTGCCAGCAGCTCCAAATACAGGGTCAGCACAGATACGCAGTATTTT	CASSSKYRVSTDTQYF
-	TRBD2	TRBV9	TRBJ2-1	TGTGCCAGCAGCCCCTGGGTAGCGGGGGAAGGCAATGAGCAGTTCTTC	CASSPWVAGEGNEQFF
-	-	TRBV19	TRBJ2-5	TGTGCCAGTAGTGTGGGGGGACAGAGAGGTCAAGAGACCCAGTACTTC	CASSVGGQRGQETQYF
-	-	TRBV28	TRBJ2-7	TGTGCCAGCAGTTTCCCCCCGGGGTCCTACGAGCAGTACTTC	CASSFPPGSYEQYF
-	-	TRBV4-1	TRBJ1-2	TGCGCCAGCAGCCCCGAGGGCGGGGGGGCGCGGAATGGCTACACCTTC	CASSPEGGGARNGYTF
-	TRBD2	TRBV2	TRBJ2-5	TGTGCCAGCAGTGAGAATAGCGGGGGACAAGAGACCCAGTACTTC	CASSENSGGQETQYF
-	-	TRBV29-1	TRBJ2-2	TGCAGCGTTTTACTCTCGGGGAACACCGGGGAGCTGTTTTTT	CSVLLSGNTGELFF
-	TRBD1	TRBV5-1	TRBJ1-2	TGCGCCAGCAGCACCCGACAGGGGGACGGTGGCTACACCTTC	CASSTRQGDGGYTF
-	-	TRBV28	TRBJ1-2	TGTGCCAGCAGTTACGACAGTTATTATGGCTACACCTTC	CASSYDSYYGYTF
-	TRBD1	TRBV10-3	TRBJ1-1	TGTGCCAGTGTTGGAACGACAGGGGAAAACACTGAAGCTTTCTTT	CASVGTTGENTEAFF
-	TRBD1	TRBV19	TRBJ1-2	TGTGCCAGTACTATGTCCGGGACAGGATCTTTTGGCTACACCTTC	CASTMSGTGSFGYTF
-	-	TRBV5-1	TRBJ1-3	TGCGCCAGCAGCTTGGTAGAGAAAGCTGGAAACACCATATATTTT	CASSLVEKAGNTIYF
-	-	TRBV5-4	TRBJ1-4	TGTGCCAGCAGCTTGGACAGATTTAATGAAAAACTGTTTTTT	CASSLDRFNEKLFF
-	TRBD1	TRBV7-6	TRBJ2-7	TGTGCCAGCAGCCTGACCGGGACAGGGGGCGCCCAATCCTACGAGCAGTACTTC	CASSLTGTGGAQSYEQYF
-	-	TRBV30	TRBJ1-3	TGTGCCTGGAGTGTTTACCCTACTGGAAACACCATATATTTT	CAWSVYPTGNTIYF
-	TRBD2	TRBV7-8	TRBJ2-7	TGTGCCAGCAGCTTACCCAGTGGGACTAGCGGACTGAGCACCCCCTGGGAGCAGTACTTC	CASSLPSGTSGLSTPWEQYF
-	TRBD1	TRBV5-4	TRBJ1-1	TGTGCCAGCAGCTCCGGGACAGGAAGAACTGAAGCTTTCTTT	CASSSGTGRTEAFF
-	-	TRBV28	TRBJ2-7	TGTGCCAGCAGTCTGTCTCCTAACAGGCACTCCTACGAGCAGTACTTC	CASSLSPNRHSYEQYF
-	-	TRBV7-9	TRBJ2-1	TGTTCCAGCAGCTTAGTACCGGGTGAGCAGTTCTTC	CSSSLVPGEQFF
-	-	TRBV5-1	TRBJ1-2	TGCGCCAGCAGCGAACAGCTACACTATGGCTACACCTTC	CASSEQLHYGYTF
-	-	TRBV19	TRBJ1-6	TGTGCCACCCAGGGTTTTCGGGAGTCACCCCTCCACTTT	CATQGFRESPLHF
-	TRBD1	TRBV28	TRBJ2-7	TGTGCCAGCAGTTCCCCGGGACAGGGGATCTACGAGCAGTACTTC	CASSSPGQGIYEQYF
-	TRBD1	TRBV2	TRBJ1-5	TGTGCCAGCAGGACTAGGGGGCAAGGCAATCAGCCCCAGCATTTC	CASRTRGQGNQPQHF
-	-	TRBV9	TRBJ1-6	TGTGCCAGCAGCCCCAGGACTGGAGGTCATAGGGATAATTCACCCCTCCACTTT	CASSPRTGGHRDNSPLHF
-	-	TRBV15	TRBJ2-5	TGTGCCACCAGCAGAGTTTCCCACCAGGGTCAAGAGACCCAGTACTTC	CATSRVSHQGQETQYF
-	-	TRBV29-1	TRBJ1-2	TGCAGCGTTGTGCAGGGAGGCAGCGGCTACACCTTC	CSVVQGGSGYTF
-	-	TRBV21-1	TRBJ1-5	TGTGCCAGCAGCAAAAACGGTTATCAGCCCCAGCATTTT	CASSKNGYQPQHF
-	TRBD2	TRBV19	TRBJ2-1	TGTGCCAGTAGTCCGGGACTAGCGGGGTCTTACAATGAGCAGTTCTTC	CASSPGLAGSYNEQFF
-	-	TRBV18	TRBJ2-1	TGTGCCAGCTCACCACCGGTTCGCGGTGAGCAGTTCTTC	CASSPPVRGEQFF
-	-	TRBV9	TRBJ1-1	TGTGCCAGCAGCGTGAGCGACGGACAGAAGGGGGACACTGAAGCTTTCTTT	CASSVSDGQKGDTEAFF
-	-	TRBV2	TRBJ2-3	TGTGCCAGCAGTGGAGTTTTTAGCACAGATACGCAGTATTTT	CASSGVFSTDTQYF
-	TRBD1	TRBV28	TRBJ1-1	TGTGCCAGCAGTCGCGGACAGGGGAGAACTGAAGCTTTCTTT	CASSRGQGRTEAFF
-	-	TRBV27	TRBJ1-1	TGTGCCAGCAGCCTAAGGGCAGGGTCGGACACTGAAGCTTTCTTT	CASSLRAGSDTEAFF
once	-	TRBV4-2	TRBJ1-3	TGTGCCAGCAGCCAAGACGGGGGAGGGGTGAACACCATATATTTT	CASSQDGGGVNTIYF